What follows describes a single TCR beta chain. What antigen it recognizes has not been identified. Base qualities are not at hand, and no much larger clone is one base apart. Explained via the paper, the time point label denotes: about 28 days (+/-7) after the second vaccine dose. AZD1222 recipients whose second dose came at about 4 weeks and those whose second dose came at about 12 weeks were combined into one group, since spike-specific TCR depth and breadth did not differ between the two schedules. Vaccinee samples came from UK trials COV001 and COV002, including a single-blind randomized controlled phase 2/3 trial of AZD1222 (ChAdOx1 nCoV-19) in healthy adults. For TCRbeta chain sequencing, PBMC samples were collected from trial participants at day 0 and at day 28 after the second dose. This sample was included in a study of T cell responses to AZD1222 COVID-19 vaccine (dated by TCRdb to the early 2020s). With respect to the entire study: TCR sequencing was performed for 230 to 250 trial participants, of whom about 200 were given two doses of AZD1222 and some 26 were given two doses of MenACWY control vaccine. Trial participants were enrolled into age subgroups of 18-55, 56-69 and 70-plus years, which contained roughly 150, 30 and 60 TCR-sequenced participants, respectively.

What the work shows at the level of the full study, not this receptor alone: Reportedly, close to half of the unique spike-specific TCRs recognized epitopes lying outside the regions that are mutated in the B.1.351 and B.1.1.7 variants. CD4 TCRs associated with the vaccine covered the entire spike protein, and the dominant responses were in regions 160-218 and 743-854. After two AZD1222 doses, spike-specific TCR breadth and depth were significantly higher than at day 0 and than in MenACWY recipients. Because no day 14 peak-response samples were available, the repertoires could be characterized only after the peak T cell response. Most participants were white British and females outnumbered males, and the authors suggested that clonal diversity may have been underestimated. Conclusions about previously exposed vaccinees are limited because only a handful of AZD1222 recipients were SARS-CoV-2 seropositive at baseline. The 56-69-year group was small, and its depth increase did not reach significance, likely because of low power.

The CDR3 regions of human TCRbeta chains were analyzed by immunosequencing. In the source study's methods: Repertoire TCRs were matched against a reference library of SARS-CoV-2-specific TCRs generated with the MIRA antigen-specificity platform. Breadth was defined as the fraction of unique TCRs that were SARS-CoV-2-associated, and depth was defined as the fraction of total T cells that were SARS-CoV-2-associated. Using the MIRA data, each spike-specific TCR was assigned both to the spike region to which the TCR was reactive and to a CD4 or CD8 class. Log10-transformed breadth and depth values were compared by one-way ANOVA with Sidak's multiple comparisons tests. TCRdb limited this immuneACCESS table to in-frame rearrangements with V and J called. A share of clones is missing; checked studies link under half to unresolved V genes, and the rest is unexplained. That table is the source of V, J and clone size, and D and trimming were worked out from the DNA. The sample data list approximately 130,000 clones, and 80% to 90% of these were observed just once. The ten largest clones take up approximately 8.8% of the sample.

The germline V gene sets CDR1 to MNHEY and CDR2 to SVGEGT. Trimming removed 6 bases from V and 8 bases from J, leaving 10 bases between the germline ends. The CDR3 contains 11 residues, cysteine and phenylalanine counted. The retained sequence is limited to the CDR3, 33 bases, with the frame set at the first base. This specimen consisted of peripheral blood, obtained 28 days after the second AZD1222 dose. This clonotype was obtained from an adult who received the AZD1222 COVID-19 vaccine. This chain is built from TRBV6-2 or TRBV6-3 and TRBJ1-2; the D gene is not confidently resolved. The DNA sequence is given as TGTGCCAGCAGCGCGACCCTGGGCTACACCTTC. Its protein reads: CASSATLGYTF.